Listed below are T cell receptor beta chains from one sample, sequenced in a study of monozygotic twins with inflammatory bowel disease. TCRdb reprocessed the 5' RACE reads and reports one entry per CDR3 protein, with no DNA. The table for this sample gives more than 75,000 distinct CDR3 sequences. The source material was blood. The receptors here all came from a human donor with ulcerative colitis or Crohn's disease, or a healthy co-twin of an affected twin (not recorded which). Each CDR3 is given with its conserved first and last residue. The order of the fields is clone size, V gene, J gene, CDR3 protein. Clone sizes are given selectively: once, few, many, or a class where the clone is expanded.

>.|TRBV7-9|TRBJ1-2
CASSPTVLSPDGYTF
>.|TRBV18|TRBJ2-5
CASSDYQETQYF
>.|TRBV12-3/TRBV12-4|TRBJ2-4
CASTEDLAKNIQYF
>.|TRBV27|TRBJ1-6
CASSASIDRNGSPLHF
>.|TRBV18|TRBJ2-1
CASSRPGLAGASNEQFF
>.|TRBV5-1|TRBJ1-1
CASSPRDKPPGTEAFF
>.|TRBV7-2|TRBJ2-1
CASSLVAGGLGNEQFF
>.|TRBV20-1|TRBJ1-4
CSARIRGGSEKLFF
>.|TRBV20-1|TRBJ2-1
CSAQTAYAGGEQFF
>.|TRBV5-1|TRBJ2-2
CASSRSDLAGGPYGELFF
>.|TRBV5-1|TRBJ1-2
CASSVGQGGYGYTF
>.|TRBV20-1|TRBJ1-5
CSAGGQANQPQHF
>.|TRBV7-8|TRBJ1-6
CASSSRDRASYNSPLHF
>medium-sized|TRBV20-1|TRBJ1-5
CSARDPLGGQFQPQHF
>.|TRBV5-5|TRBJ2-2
CASSLGGAMTGELFF
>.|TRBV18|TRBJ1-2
CASSPPTGTYGYTF
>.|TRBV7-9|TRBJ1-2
CASSDVGYGYTF
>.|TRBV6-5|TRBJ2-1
CASSYNPQYNEQFF